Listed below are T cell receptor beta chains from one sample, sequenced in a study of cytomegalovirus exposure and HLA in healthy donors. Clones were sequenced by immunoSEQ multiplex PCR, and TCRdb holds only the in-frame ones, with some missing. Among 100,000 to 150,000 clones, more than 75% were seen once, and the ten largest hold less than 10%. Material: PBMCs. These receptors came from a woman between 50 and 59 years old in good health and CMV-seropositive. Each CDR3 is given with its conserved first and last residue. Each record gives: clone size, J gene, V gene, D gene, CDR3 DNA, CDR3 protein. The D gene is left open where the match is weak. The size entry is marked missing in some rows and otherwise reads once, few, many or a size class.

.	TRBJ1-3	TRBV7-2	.	TGTGCCAGCAGCCTTAGGATCAGGGAAACGAGTGGAAACACCATATATTTT	CASSLRIRETSGNTIYF
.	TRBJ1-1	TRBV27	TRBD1	TGTGCCAGCAGTCCAGTCGGACAGGGTATGAACACTGAAGCTTTCTTT	CASSPVGQGMNTEAFF
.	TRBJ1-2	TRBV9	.	TGTGCCAGCAGCGTAGACGACAGTGCCCTGGGTGGCTACACCTTC	CASSVDDSALGGYTF
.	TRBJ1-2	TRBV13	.	TGTGCCAGCAGCTTACGGCCGGGCGGGGGGGCGTATGGCTACACCTTC	CASSLRPGGGAYGYTF
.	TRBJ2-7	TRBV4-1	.	TGCGCCAGCAGCCAAGATCCCGGGCTAGGGGTATACGAGCAGTACTTC	CASSQDPGLGVYEQYF
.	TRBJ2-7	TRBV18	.	TGTGCCAGCTCACCACCAGCCCGGGAGCAGTACTTC	CASSPPAREQYF
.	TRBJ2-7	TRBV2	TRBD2	TGTGCCAGCGCCGGGGGAAGGTCGAGGGAGGGGCAGTACTTC	CASAGGRSREGQYF
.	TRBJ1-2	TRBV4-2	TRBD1	TGTGCCAGCAGCCAAGATACAGGGGGAGGCTATGGCCACACCTTC	CASSQDTGGGYGHTF
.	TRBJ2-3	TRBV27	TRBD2	TGTGCCAGCAGTTTGTTATCTAGCGGGGGGTTAAGCACAGATACGCAGTATTTT	CASSLLSSGGLSTDTQYF
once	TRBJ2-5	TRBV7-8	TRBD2	TGTGCCAGCAGCTCACCTGGGGGGGTCGAGACCCAGTACTTC	CASSSPGGVETQYF
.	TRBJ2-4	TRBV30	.	TGTGCCTGGAGTGTAGGGACTGGAGGGTCCAAAAACATTCAGTACTTC	CAWSVGTGGSKNIQYF
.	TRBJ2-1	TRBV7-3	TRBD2	TGTGCCAGCAGCCCCGGGACTAGCGGCAATGAGCAGTTCTTC	CASSPGTSGNEQFF
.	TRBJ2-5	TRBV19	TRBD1	TGTGCCAGTAGTATAGATCGACAGGGGCGCGGACAAGAGACCCAGTACTTC	CASSIDRQGRGQETQYF
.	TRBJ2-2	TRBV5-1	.	TGCGCCAGCAGCTTGAGCTGGGGGGCGAACACCGGGGAGCTGTTTTTT	CASSLSWGANTGELFF
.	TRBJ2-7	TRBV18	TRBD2	TGTGCCAGCTCACCAAGTCTAGCGGGAGCTGCTTACGAGCAGTACTTC	CASSPSLAGAAYEQYF
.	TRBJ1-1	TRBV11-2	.	TGTGCCAGCAGCTTAGTGAGCGGCACTGAAGCTTTCTTT	CASSLVSGTEAFF